A selection of T cell receptor beta chains follows, all from one sample in a study of CD8 T cells in ankylosing spondylitis. MiXCR, applied by TCRdb to the 5' RACE reads, yields one record per CDR3 protein. The sample yields 470,000 or so distinct CDR3 sequences, roughly 26% seen once. Sequencing input: blood, either unsorted or a sorted T cell fraction (not recorded which). Receptor source: a male donor with ankylosing spondylitis. Both conserved end residues are part of each CDR3. D genes are given only for firm matches. Clone size, where shown, is once, few, many, or a class for clones that have expanded.

j_call v_call d_call cdr3_length clone_size cdr3_nt cdr3_aa
TRBJ1-1 TRBV5-5 NA 12 few TGTGCCAGCAGCTTTTACTCTACTGAAGCTTTCTTT CASSFYSTEAFF
TRBJ2-3 TRBV24-1 TRBD2 14 NA TGTGCCACCCGGGGACTAGCGGGAGGAGATACGCAGTATTTT CATRGLAGGDTQYF
TRBJ2-7 TRBV3-1 TRBD1 14 few TGTGCCAGCAGCCATTTGGACAGGTCCTACGAGCAGTACTTC CASSHLDRSYEQYF
TRBJ2-5 TRBV5-1 TRBD1 15 NA TGCGCCAGCACCCCCGGGACAGGGGGTGGAGAGACCCAGTACTTC CASTPGTGGGETQYF
TRBJ2-2 TRBV20-1 NA 15 NA TGCAGTGCTAGACCCCAGGCCGGGAACACCGGGGAGCTGTTTTTT CSARPQAGNTGELFF
TRBJ2-1 TRBV24-1 TRBD1 17 NA TGTGCCACCAGTGGGAGCCGGGACAGGGGACCTTTGAATGAGCAGTTCTTC CATSGSRDRGPLNEQFF
TRBJ2-2 TRBV20-1 NA 15 NA TGCAGTGCTAGGAAGGCGGGAATAAACACCGGGGAGCTGTTTTTT CSARKAGINTGELFF
TRBJ2-1 TRBV10-3 TRBD1 15 NA TGTGCCATCAGTGATCCCACAGGGGGTTTCCATGAGCAGTTCTTC CAISDPTGGFHEQFF
TRBJ2-1 TRBV12-3/TRBV12-4 TRBD1 12 NA TGTGCCAGCAGTACAGGGGAAGGTGAGCAGTTCTTC CASSTGEGEQFF
TRBJ2-1 TRBV12-3/TRBV12-4 NA 13 NA TGTGCCAGCAGTTTAAGGGATTTCAATGAGCAGTTCTTC CASSLRDFNEQFF
TRBJ1-2 TRBV2 NA 14 few TGTGCCAGCAGACTCGGCAGGGAGAGGTATGGCTACACCTTC CASRLGRERYGYTF